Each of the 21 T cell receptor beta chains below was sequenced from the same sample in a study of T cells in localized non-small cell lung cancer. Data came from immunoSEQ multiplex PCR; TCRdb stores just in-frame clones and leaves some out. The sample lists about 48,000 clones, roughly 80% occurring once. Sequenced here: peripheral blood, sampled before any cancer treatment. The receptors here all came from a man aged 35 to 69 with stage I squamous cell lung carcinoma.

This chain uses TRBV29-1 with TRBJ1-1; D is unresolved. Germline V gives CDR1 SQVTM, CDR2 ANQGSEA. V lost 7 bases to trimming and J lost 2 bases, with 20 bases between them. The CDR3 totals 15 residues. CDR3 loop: CSAQNRLTENTEAFF. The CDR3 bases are TGCAGCGCCCAGAACCGGCTAACAGAAAACACTGAAGCTTTCTTT.

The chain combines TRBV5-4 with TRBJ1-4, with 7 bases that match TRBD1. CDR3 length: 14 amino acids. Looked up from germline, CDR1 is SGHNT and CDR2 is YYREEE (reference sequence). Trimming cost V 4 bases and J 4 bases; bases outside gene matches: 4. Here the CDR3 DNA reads TGTGCCAGCAGCCCGGGACAGAGTAATGAAAAACTGTTTTTT. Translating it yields CASSPGQSNEKLFF.

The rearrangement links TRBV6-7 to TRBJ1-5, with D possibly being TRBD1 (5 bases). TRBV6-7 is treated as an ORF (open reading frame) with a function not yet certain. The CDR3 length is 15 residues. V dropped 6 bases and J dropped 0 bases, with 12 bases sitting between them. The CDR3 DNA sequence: TGTGCCAGCAGGGGGGGAAGTTATAGCAATCAGCCCCAGCATTTT. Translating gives CASRGGSYSNQPQHF.

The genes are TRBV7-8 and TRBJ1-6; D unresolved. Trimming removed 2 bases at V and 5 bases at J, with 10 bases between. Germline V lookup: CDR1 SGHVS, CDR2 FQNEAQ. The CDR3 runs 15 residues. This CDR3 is CASSLRRTDNSPLHF. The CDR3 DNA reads TGTGCCAGCAGCTTAAGGAGAACAGATAATTCACCCCTCCACTTT.

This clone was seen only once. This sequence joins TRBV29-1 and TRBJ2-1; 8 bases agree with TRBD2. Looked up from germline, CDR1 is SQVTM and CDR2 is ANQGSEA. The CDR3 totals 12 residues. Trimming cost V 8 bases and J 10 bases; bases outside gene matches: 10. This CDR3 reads CSTGGGAREQFF. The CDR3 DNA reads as TGCAGCACGGGAGGGGGGGCAAGGGAGCAGTTCTTC.

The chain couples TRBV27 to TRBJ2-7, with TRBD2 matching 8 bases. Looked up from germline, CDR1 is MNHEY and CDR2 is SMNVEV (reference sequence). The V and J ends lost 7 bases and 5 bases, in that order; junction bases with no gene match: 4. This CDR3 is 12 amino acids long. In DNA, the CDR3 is TGTGCCAGCAAAAGCGGGGGCCACGAGCAGTACTTC. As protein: CASKSGGHEQYF.

The CDR3, as DNA: TGCAGTGCAAGAACCACCGGGGAGCTGTTTTTT. This translates into CSARTTGELFF. The chain joins TRBV20-1 to TRBJ2-2; D gene unclear. The ends were cut back, 6 bases at V and 4 bases at J, with 6 bases in the middle. Per the germline V gene, CDR1 is DFQATT and CDR2 is SNEGSKA (reference sequence). There are 11 residues in the CDR3.

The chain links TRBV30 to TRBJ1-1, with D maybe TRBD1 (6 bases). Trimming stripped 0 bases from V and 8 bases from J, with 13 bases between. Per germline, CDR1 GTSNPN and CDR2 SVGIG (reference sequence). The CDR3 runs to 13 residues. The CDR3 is CAWSVGGLSEAFF. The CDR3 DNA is TGTGCCTGGAGTGTAGGGGGACTCTCCGAAGCTTTCTTT.

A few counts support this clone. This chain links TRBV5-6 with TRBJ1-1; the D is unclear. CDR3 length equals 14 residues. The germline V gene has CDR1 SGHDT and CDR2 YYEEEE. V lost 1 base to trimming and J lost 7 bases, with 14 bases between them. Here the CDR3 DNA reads TGTGCCAGCAGCTTGTTAGGGAGAGCCAGTGAAGCTTTCTTT. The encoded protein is CASSLLGRASEAFF.

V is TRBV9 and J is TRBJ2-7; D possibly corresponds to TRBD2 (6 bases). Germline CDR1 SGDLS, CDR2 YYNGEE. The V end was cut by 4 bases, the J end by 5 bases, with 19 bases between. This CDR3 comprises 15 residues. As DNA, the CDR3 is TGTGCCAGCAGCACCTCGGGGGTCACGGAGGACGAGCAGTACTTC. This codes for CASSTSGVTEDEQYF.

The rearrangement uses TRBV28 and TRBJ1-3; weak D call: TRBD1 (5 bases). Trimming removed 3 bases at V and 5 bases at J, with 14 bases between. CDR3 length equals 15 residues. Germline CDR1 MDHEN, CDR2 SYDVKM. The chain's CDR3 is CASSFGGGRRNTIYF. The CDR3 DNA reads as TGTGCCAGCAGTTTTGGTGGGGGTCGAAGAAACACCATATATTTT.

The CDR3 loop reads CASSSSGGKKETQYF. The DNA for the CDR3 is TGTGCCAGCAGTTCCTCAGGGGGGAAGAAAGAGACCCAGTACTTC. V usage is TRBV6-5 and J usage is TRBJ2-5; weak D call: TRBD1 (7 bases). CDR1 is MNHEY, CDR2 SVGAGI, per germline. The CDR3 has 15 residues. The V gene lost 4 bases and the J gene lost 3 bases, with 15 bases spanning the gap.

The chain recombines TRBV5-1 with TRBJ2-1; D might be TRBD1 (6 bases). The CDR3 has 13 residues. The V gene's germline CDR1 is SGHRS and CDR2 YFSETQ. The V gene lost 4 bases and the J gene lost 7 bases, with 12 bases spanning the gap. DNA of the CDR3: TGCGCCAGCAGCCCCCAGACAGGTAATGAGCAGTTCTTC. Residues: CASSPQTGNEQFF. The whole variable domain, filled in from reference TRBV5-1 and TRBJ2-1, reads KAGVTQTPRYLIKTRGQQVTLSCSPISGHRSVSWYQQTPGQGLQFLFEYFSETQRNKGNFPGRFSGRQFSNSRSEMNVSTLELGDSALYLCASSPQTGNEQFFGPGTRLTVL.

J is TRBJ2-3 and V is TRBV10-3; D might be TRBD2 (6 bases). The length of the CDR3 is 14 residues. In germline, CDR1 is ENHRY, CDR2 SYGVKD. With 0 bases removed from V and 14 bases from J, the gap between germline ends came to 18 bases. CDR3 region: CAISESDLGLPWYF. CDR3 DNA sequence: TGTGCCATCAGTGAGTCCGATCTGGGACTTCCATGGTATTTT.

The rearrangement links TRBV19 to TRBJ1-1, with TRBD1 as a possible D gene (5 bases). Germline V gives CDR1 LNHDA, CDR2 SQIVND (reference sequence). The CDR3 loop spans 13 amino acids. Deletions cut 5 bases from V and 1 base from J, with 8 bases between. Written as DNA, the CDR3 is TGTGCCAGTAGTCGGGGGGGGAACACTGAAGCTTTCTTT. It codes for CASSRGGNTEAFF.

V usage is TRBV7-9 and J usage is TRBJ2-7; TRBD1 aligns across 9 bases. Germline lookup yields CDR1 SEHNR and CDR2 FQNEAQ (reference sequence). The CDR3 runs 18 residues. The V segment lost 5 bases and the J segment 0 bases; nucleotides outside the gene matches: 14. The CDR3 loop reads CASSVPAYRGRPSYEQYF. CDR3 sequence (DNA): TGTGCCAGCAGCGTACCAGCGTACAGGGGGCGTCCCTCCTACGAGCAGTACTTC.

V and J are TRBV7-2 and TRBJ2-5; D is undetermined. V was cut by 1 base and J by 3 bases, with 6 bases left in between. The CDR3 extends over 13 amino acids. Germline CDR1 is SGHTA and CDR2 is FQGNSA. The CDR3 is CASSLGPEETQYF. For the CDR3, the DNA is TGTGCCAGCAGCTTAGGCCCTGAAGAGACCCAGTACTTC. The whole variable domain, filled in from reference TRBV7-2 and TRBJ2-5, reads GAGVSQSPSNKVTEKGKDVELRCDPISGHTALYWYRQSLGQGLEFLIYFQGNSAPDKSGLPSDRFSAERTGGSVSTLTIQRTQQEDSAVYLCASSLGPEETQYFGPGTRLLVL.

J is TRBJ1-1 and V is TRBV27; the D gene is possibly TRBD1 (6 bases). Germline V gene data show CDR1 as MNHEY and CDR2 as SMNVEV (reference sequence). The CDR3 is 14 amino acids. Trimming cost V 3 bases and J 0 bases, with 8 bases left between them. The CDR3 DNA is TGTGCCAGCAGTTTGGGACAAATGAACACTGAAGCTTTCTTT. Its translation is CASSLGQMNTEAFF.

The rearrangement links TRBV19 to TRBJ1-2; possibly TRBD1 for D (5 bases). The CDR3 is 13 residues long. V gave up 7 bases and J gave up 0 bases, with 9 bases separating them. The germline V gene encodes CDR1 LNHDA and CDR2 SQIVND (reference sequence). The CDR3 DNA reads TGTGCCAGTAAAGCGGGGGCTAACTATGGCTACACCTTC. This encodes CASKAGANYGYTF.

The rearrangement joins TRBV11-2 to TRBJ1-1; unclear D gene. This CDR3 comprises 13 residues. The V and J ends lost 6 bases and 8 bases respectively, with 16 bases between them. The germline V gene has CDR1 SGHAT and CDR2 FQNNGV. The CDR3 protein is CASRDRVGGEAFF. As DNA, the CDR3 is TGTGCCAGCAGAGACCGGGTTGGAGGGGAAGCTTTCTTT.

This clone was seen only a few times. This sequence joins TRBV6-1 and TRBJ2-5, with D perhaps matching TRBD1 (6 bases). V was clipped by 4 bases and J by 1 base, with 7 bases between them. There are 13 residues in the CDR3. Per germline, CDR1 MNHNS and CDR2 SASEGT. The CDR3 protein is CASSGDTQETQYF. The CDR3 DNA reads TGTGCCAGCAGTGGGGACACCCAAGAGACCCAGTACTTC.